This TCR beta chain emerged from a study of cytomegalovirus exposure and HLA in healthy donors. It was with 60 Vbeta and 13 Jbeta primers that the PCR ran. TCRdb's table, derived via immunoSEQ multiplex PCR, lists solely in-frame clones and lacks some. The specimen's table records more than 65,000 clones. In germline, CDR1 is SEHNR, CDR2 FQNEAQ (reference sequence). V was pared by 0 bases and J by 0 bases, with 9 bases between. The CDR3 extends over 16 amino acids. The sample consisted of PBMCs. This receptor was taken from a man between 40 and 49 years old in good health and CMV-seronegative. The chain is built from TRBV7-9 and TRBJ1-3; D gene ambiguous. CDR3 DNA sequence: TGTGCCAGCAGCTTAGCGTTTCCGTTCTCTGGAAACACCATATATTTT. Translating it yields CASSLAFPFSGNTIYF.